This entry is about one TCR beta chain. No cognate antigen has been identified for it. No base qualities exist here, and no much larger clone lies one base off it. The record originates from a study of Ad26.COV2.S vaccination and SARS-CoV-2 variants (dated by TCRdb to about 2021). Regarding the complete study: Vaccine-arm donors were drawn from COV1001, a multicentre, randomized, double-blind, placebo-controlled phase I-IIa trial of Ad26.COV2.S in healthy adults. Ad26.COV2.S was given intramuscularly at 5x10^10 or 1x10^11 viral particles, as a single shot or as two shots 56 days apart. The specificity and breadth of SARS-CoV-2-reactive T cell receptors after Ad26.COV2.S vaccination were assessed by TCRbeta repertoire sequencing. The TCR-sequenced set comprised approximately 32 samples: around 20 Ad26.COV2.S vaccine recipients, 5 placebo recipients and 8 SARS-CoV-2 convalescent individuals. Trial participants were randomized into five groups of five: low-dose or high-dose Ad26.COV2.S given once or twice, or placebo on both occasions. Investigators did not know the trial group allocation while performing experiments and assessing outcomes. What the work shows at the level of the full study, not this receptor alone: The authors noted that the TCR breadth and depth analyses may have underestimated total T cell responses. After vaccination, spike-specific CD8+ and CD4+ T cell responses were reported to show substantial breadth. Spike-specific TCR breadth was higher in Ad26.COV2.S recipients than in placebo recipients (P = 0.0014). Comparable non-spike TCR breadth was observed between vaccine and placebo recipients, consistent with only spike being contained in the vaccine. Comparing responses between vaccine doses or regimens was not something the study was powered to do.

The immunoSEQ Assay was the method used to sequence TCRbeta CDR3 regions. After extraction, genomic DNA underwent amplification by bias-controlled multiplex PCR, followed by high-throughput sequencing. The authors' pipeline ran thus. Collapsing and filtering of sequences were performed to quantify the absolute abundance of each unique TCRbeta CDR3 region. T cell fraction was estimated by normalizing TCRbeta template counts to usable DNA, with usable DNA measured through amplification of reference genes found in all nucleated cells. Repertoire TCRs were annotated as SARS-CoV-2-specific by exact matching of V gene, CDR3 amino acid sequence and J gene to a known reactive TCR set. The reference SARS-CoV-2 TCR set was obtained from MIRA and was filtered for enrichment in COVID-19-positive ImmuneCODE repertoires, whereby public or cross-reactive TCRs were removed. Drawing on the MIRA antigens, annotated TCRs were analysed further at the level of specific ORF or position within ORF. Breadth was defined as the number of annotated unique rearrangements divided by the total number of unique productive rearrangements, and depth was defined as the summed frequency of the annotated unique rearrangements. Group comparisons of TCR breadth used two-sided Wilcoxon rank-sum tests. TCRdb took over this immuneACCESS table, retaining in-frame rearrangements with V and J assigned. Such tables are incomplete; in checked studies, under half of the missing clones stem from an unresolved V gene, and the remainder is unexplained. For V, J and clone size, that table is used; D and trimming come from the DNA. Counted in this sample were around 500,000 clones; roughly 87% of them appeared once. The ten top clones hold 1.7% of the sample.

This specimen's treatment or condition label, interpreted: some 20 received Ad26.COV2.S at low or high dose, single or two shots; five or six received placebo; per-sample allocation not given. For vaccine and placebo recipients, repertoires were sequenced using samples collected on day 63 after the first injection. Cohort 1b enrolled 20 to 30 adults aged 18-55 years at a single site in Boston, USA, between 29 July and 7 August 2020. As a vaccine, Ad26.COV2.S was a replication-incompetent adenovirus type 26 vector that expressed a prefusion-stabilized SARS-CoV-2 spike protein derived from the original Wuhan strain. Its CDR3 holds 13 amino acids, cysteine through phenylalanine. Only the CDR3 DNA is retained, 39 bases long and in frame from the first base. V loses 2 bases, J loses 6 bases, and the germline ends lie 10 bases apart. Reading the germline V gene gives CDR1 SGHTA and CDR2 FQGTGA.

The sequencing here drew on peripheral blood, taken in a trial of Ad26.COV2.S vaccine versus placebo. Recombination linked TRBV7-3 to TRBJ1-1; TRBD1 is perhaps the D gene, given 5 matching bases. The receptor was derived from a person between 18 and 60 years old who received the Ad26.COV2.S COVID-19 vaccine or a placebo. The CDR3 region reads CASSLAGRAEAFF. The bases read TGTGCCAGCAGCTTAGCAGGGCGGGCTGAAGCTTTCTTT.